One TCR beta chain is described in this entry. Followed over time, Seattle patients had been enrolled while infection was active. This specimen belongs to a study of blood T cell repertoires in COVID-19. Across the study: T cells, B-cell-depleted T cells, or PBMCs provided the cDNA or gDNA that served as material.

The CDR3 covers 12 residues. The V end lost 3 bases, the J end lost 3 bases, and 6 bases lay between the germline ends. Germline V gene data show CDR1 as MNHEY and CDR2 as SVGEGT. Generated by immunoSEQ multiplex PCR, the TCRdb table keeps only in-frame clones and is missing some. The sample has some 250,000 clones; 86% are singletons. Sequenced sample: peripheral blood. The chain uses TRBV6-2 or TRBV6-3 and TRBJ2-7; possibly TRBD1 for D (5 bases). The receptor was derived from a woman aged 25 to 39 with COVID-19, enrolled during active disease. The DNA for the CDR3 is TGTGCCAGCAGTTATACAGGCTACGAGCAGTACTTC. As protein: CASSYTGYEQYF.